This record covers a single T cell receptor beta chain. The entry originates in a study of blood T cell repertoires in COVID-19. Whole-study context: Researchers got acute and convalescent COVID-19 samples from the United States, Italy and Spain. The analysed material was cDNA or gDNA that came from T cells, B-cell-depleted T cells, or PBMCs.

Germline loops: CDR1 SGHRS, CDR2 YFSETQ. V shed 0 bases, J shed 1 base, and the junction held 2 bases outside the gene matches. The length of the CDR3 is 16 residues. Authors' data handling: Estimation of nucleated cell counts was performed using reference gene primer amplification. Sequencing used immunoSEQ multiplex PCR; TCRdb keeps in-frame clones, though not all of them. V, J and clone size reflect that table, while D and trimming were determined from the DNA. The sample lists some 80,000 clones, roughly 86% occurring once. Sequenced sample: peripheral blood. This chain joins TRBV5-1 and TRBJ1-1, with 11 bases matching TRBD1. The TCR sequence derives from an elderly woman in a cohort sampled during active or convalescent COVID-19. The CDR3 sequence: CASSLVGTGGNTEAFF. CDR3 bases: TGCGCCAGCAGCTTGGTGGGGACAGGGGGGAACACTGAAGCTTTCTTT.